These T cell receptor beta chains were read from a single sample in a study of identical twins. In TCRdb, the 5' RACE reads were re-called with MiXCR into one record per CDR3 protein. The profile shows around 230,000 distinct CDR3 sequences, around 10% of them singletons. The sequenced sample consisted of memory (CD45RO+) T cells sorted from blood. These receptors originate from a woman younger than 30 in good health. CDR3s leave out the opening cysteine and the closing phenylalanine or tryptophan.

V gene	J gene	CDR3 protein
TRBV5-1	TRBJ1-1	ASSPWTGTLTEAF
TRBV6-1	TRBJ1-2	ASNPNRDRGNGYT
TRBV4-2	TRBJ2-1	ASSQGIAGGFPEQF
TRBV7-3	TRBJ2-1	ASSQSTGTGKINEQF
TRBV5-1	TRBJ2-1	ASRILPLSGDNEQF
TRBV7-2	TRBJ1-1	ASSVYMGRTEAF
TRBV5-1	TRBJ2-3	ASRGSSGGARSDTQY
TRBV7-2	TRBJ2-5	ASSLMAGQETQY
TRBV20-1	TRBJ2-7	SAREGSMLSYEQY
TRBV5-1	TRBJ2-1	ASSRSGPLYNEQF
TRBV5-1	TRBJ2-2	ASSSVTSGGRFTGELF
TRBV9	TRBJ1-2	ASSAGQTYGYT
TRBV11-2	TRBJ2-3	ASSLVQREGLDTQY
TRBV6-5	TRBJ2-5	ASSSRRTSGRGETQY